The 24 T cell receptor beta chains listed next were all sequenced from one sample in a study of blood T cell repertoires in COVID-19. Using immunoSEQ multiplex PCR, the repertoire was profiled, and TCRdb retains in-frame clones only, with some absent. The sample contains about 58,000 clones, around 85% of which appear only once. The source material was peripheral blood. These receptor sequences come from a man in his forties or fifties with active COVID-19.

The V call is TRBV5-5, the J call TRBJ1-3; D possibly corresponds to TRBD1 (5 bases). The germline V and J ends were trimmed by 0 bases and 0 bases, with 7 bases remaining between them. CDR3 length: 15 residues. The germline gives CDR1 SGHKS, CDR2 YYEKEE (reference sequence). This CDR3 reads CASSLEGLSGNTIYF. CDR3 bases: TGTGCCAGCAGCTTGGAGGGGCTCTCTGGAAACACCATATATTTT. Full variable domain (rest looked up from reference TRBV5-5 and TRBJ1-3): DAGVTQSPTHLIKTRGQQVTLRCSPISGHKSVSWYQQVLGQGPQFIFQYYEKEERGRGNFPDRFSARQFPNYSSELNVNALLLGDSALYLCASSLEGLSGNTIYFGEGSWLTVV.

This clone occurred a few times. The V and J genes are TRBV2 and TRBJ1-5; 8 nucleotides match TRBD1. After removal of 6 bases from V and 5 bases from J, the junction contained 9 bases not matched to a gene. This CDR3 comprises 15 residues. Germline V gives CDR1 SNHLY, CDR2 FYNNEI. The CDR3 protein is CASSADRARDQPQHF. The CDR3 DNA follows: TGTGCCAGCAGCGCGGACAGGGCCCGCGATCAGCCCCAGCATTTT.

This rearrangement joins TRBV7-2 to TRBJ1-1; TRBD1 aligns across 10 bases. V shed 5 bases, J shed 1 base, and the junction held 7 bases outside the gene matches. Germline V CDR1 and CDR2: SGHTA, FQGNSA. The CDR3 consists of 16 residues. The CDR3 is CASSPGQGRANTEAFF. CDR3 DNA sequence: TGTGCCAGCAGCCCGGGACAGGGGAGGGCGAACACTGAAGCTTTCTTT.

V is TRBV4-1 and J is TRBJ2-1; 16 bases map to TRBD2. The J segment lost 2 bases and the V segment lost 5 bases, leaving 3 bases of the junction unmatched. CDR3 length: 17 residues. Germline values: CDR1 MGHRA, CDR2 YSYEKL. CDR3 nucleotide sequence: TGCGCCAGCAGCAAGGGACTAGCGGGAGGGCCCTACAATGAGCAGTTCTTC. It encodes CASSKGLAGGPYNEQFF.

The chain carries TRBV19 and TRBJ2-3; a possible D gene is TRBD2 (7 bases). The germline V and J ends were trimmed by 4 bases and 4 bases, with 30 bases remaining between them. Germline V gene data show CDR1 as LNHDA and CDR2 as SQIVND (reference sequence). CDR3 length: 20 amino acids. In DNA, the CDR3 is TGTGCCAGTAGTACCCCGGCAGGGGTTAAGGCGGGAGTGGGCCCAGATACGCAGTATTTT. Residues: CASSTPAGVKAGVGPDTQYF.

The rearrangement joins TRBV28 to TRBJ2-1; possible D gene TRBD1, 6 bases. Trimming took off 5 bases at V and 4 bases at J, with 15 bases between the two ends. The CDR3 runs to 15 residues. Per germline, CDR1 MDHEN and CDR2 SYDVKM. The CDR3 sequence is CASSPDSSVYNEQFF. The CDR3 DNA sequence: TGTGCCAGCAGTCCGGACAGCTCGGTATACAATGAGCAGTTCTTC.

This clone was counted between two and nine times. The chain joins TRBV30 to TRBJ2-7; the match to TRBD2 covers 7 bases. The J segment lost 5 bases and the V segment lost 2 bases, leaving 6 bases of the junction unmatched. In germline, CDR1 is GTSNPN, CDR2 SVGIG (reference sequence). The CDR3 totals 13 residues. In DNA form, the CDR3 reads TGTGCCTGGAGTAGGGAGGGACGAGACGAGCAGTACTTC. It translates to CAWSREGRDEQYF.

The chain has TRBV5-1 and TRBJ1-3; the D is unclear. Germline CDR1 reads SGHRS; CDR2 reads YFSETQ. V lost 7 bases to trimming and J lost 1 base, with 9 bases between them. The CDR3 totals 13 residues. The CDR3 sequence is CASRTVSGNTIYF. The CDR3, as DNA: TGCGCCAGCCGTACAGTTTCTGGAAACACCATATATTTT.

The chain uses TRBV3-1 (or the pseudogene TRBV3-2) and TRBJ2-5; the match to TRBD2 covers 9 bases. Trimming removed 1 base from V and 3 bases from J; junction bases left unmatched: 6. The CDR3 contains 16 residues. The V gene's germline CDR1 is LGHDT and CDR2 YNNKEL (reference sequence). The CDR3 bases are TGTGCCAGCAGCCAAGGGGGACTAGCTGGGAAAGAGACCCAGTACTTC. Translation: CASSQGGLAGKETQYF.

The genes are TRBV5-4 and TRBJ1-2; D might be TRBD1 (5 bases). V was clipped by 5 bases and J by 1 base, with 12 bases between them. The V gene's germline CDR1 is SGHNT and CDR2 YYREEE (reference sequence). The CDR3 sequence is 14 residues long. The CDR3 is CASRGGGDNYGYTF. The DNA of the CDR3 is TGTGCCAGCAGGGGAGGAGGGGATAACTATGGCTACACCTTC.

This chain joins TRBV4-1 and TRBJ2-5; 12 bases are a match to TRBD2. The length of the CDR3 is 15 residues. Germline loops: CDR1 MGHRA, CDR2 YSYEKL. J lost 3 bases, V lost 5 bases, and 4 bases had no gene match. The CDR3 protein is CASSGGLAGKETQYF. The CDR3 DNA sequence: TGCGCCAGCAGCGGCGGACTAGCGGGAAAAGAGACCCAGTACTTC.

The chain combines TRBV18 with TRBJ1-4; maybe TRBD1 (5 bases). The V and J ends lost 3 bases and 4 bases respectively, with 12 bases between them. Germline-derived CDR1 and CDR2 are KGHSH and LQKENI. The CDR3 loop spans 15 amino acids. The CDR3 DNA sequence: TGTGCCAGCTCACCTGCTATCGGGGGTAATGAAAAACTGTTTTTT. Its protein product is CASSPAIGGNEKLFF.

J is TRBJ1-6 and V is TRBV4-1; 8 nucleotides agree with TRBD1. The CDR3 runs 13 residues. Germline lookup yields CDR1 MGHRA and CDR2 YSYEKL. J was trimmed by 7 bases and V by 6 bases; bases with no gene match: 2. The CDR3 region has the DNA TGCGCCAGCAGAGCAGGGGGCAATTCACCCCTCCACTTT. This sequence encodes CASRAGGNSPLHF.

This chain joins TRBV19 and TRBJ1-5, with 7 bases lining up with TRBD1. The CDR3 is made up of 17 amino acids. Per germline, CDR1 LNHDA and CDR2 SQIVND (reference sequence). With V trimmed by 4 bases and J by 2 bases, 11 bases remained unmatched. The CDR3 sequence: CASSTIRQGGGNQPQHF. The CDR3, as DNA: TGTGCCAGTAGTACAATCCGACAGGGAGGAGGCAATCAGCCCCAGCATTTT. Filled out from reference TRBV19 and TRBJ1-5, the complete variable domain reads DGGITQSPKYLFRKEGQNVTLSCEQNLNHDAMYWYRQDPGQGLRLIYYSQIVNDFQKGDIAEGYSVSREKKESFPLTVTSAQKNPTAFYLCASSTIRQGGGNQPQHFGDGTRLSIL.

There are many counts of this clone. DNA of the CDR3: TGTGCCAGCACGGAGGGGACAGGGAAGTCTGGAAACACCATATATTTT. It encodes CASTEGTGKSGNTIYF. The rearrangement joins TRBV28 to TRBJ1-3; 9 bases map to TRBD1. Germline V lookup: CDR1 MDHEN, CDR2 SYDVKM. The V segment lost 7 bases and the J segment 1 base; nucleotides outside the gene matches: 8. This CDR3 comprises 16 residues.

CDR3 in amino acids: CASSPGTSIHNEQFF. CDR3 sequence (DNA): TGTGCCAGCAGCCCCGGGACTAGTATCCACAATGAGCAGTTCTTC. This rearrangement joins TRBV7-3 to TRBJ2-1; the match to TRBD2 covers 8 bases. V trimming: 5 bases; J trimming: 5 bases; junction bases outside the gene matches: 8. Germline V gene data show CDR1 as SGHTA and CDR2 as FQGTGA. The CDR3 is 15 residues long.

This clone was seen only a few times. This rearrangement joins TRBV7-9 to TRBJ2-7, with TRBD2 matching 9 bases. Germline CDR1 SEHNR, CDR2 FQNEAQ (reference sequence). The CDR3 runs to 15 residues. V shed 1 base and J 0 bases; nucleotides not matched to a gene: 1. The CDR3: CASSLDSGSSYEQYF. The CDR3 DNA reads TGTGCCAGCAGCTTAGATAGCGGGAGCTCCTACGAGCAGTACTTC.

This sequence joins TRBV7-3 and TRBJ2-7, with 7 bases aligning to TRBD2. After removal of 5 bases from V and 5 bases from J, the junction contained 6 bases not matched to a gene. The CDR3 covers 13 residues. Germline CDR1 is SGHTA and CDR2 is FQGTGA. Here the CDR3 reads CASSPGGSNEQYF. In nucleotides, the CDR3 is TGTGCCAGCAGCCCCGGCGGGAGCAACGAGCAGTACTTC.

CDR3 loop: CASSPSPSSYNEQFF. The CDR3 DNA reads TGCGCCAGCAGCCCCTCTCCGAGCTCCTACAATGAGCAGTTCTTC. The V call is TRBV4-1, the J call TRBJ2-1; D ambiguous. The germline V gene encodes CDR1 MGHRA and CDR2 YSYEKL. The CDR3 length is 15 residues. Trimming left V 4 bases short and J 0 bases short, with 10 bases between.

This sequence joins TRBV6-1 and TRBJ2-5, with 13 bases aligning to TRBD2. In germline, CDR1 is MNHNS, CDR2 SASEGT. V gave up 3 bases and J gave up 5 bases; unmatched junction bases: 9. The length of the CDR3 is 17 residues. The chain's CDR3 is CASSDYWTSGSRETQYF. The CDR3 nucleotides are TGTGCCAGCAGTGACTATTGGACTAGCGGGAGTCGGGAGACCCAGTACTTC.

This clone has just one count. The V and J genes are TRBV7-9 and TRBJ1-2; D call uncertain. Trimming took 3 bases from V and 2 from J, leaving 7 bases between them. This CDR3 has 13 residues. Germline V CDR1 and CDR2: SEHNR, FQNEAQ (reference sequence). The DNA for the CDR3 is TGTGCCAGCAGCTTCTTTCCGAACTATGGCTACACCTTC. It translates to CASSFFPNYGYTF.

This chain links TRBV15 with TRBJ2-1, with TRBD2 matching 9 bases. J was trimmed by 6 bases and V by 6 bases; bases with no gene match: 12. The CDR3 is 16 amino acids. Germline V gives CDR1 LNHNV, CDR2 YYDKDF (reference sequence). CDR3 DNA: TGTGCCACCAGAACCCCGGGACTAGCTGAAGGCAATGAGCAGTTCTTC. It specifies CATRTPGLAEGNEQFF.

The gene calls are TRBV18 and TRBJ2-1, with 8 bases matching TRBD1. The CDR3 contains 15 residues. V gave up 1 base and J gave up 4 bases; unmatched junction bases: 3. The V gene's germline CDR1 is KGHSH and CDR2 LQKENI. This CDR3 reads CASSPRGTGYNEQFF. The CDR3 coding sequence is TGTGCCAGCTCACCACGAGGGACAGGATACAATGAGCAGTTCTTC.

The rearrangement links TRBV19 to TRBJ1-1; D is possibly TRBD1 (5 bases). Germline loops: CDR1 LNHDA, CDR2 SQIVND (reference sequence). The V end was cut by 0 bases, the J end by 0 bases, with 8 bases between. This CDR3 spans 15 amino acids. This CDR3 reads CASSIDGGMNTEAFF. CDR3 sequence (DNA): TGTGCCAGTAGTATAGATGGGGGGATGAACACTGAAGCTTTCTTT.